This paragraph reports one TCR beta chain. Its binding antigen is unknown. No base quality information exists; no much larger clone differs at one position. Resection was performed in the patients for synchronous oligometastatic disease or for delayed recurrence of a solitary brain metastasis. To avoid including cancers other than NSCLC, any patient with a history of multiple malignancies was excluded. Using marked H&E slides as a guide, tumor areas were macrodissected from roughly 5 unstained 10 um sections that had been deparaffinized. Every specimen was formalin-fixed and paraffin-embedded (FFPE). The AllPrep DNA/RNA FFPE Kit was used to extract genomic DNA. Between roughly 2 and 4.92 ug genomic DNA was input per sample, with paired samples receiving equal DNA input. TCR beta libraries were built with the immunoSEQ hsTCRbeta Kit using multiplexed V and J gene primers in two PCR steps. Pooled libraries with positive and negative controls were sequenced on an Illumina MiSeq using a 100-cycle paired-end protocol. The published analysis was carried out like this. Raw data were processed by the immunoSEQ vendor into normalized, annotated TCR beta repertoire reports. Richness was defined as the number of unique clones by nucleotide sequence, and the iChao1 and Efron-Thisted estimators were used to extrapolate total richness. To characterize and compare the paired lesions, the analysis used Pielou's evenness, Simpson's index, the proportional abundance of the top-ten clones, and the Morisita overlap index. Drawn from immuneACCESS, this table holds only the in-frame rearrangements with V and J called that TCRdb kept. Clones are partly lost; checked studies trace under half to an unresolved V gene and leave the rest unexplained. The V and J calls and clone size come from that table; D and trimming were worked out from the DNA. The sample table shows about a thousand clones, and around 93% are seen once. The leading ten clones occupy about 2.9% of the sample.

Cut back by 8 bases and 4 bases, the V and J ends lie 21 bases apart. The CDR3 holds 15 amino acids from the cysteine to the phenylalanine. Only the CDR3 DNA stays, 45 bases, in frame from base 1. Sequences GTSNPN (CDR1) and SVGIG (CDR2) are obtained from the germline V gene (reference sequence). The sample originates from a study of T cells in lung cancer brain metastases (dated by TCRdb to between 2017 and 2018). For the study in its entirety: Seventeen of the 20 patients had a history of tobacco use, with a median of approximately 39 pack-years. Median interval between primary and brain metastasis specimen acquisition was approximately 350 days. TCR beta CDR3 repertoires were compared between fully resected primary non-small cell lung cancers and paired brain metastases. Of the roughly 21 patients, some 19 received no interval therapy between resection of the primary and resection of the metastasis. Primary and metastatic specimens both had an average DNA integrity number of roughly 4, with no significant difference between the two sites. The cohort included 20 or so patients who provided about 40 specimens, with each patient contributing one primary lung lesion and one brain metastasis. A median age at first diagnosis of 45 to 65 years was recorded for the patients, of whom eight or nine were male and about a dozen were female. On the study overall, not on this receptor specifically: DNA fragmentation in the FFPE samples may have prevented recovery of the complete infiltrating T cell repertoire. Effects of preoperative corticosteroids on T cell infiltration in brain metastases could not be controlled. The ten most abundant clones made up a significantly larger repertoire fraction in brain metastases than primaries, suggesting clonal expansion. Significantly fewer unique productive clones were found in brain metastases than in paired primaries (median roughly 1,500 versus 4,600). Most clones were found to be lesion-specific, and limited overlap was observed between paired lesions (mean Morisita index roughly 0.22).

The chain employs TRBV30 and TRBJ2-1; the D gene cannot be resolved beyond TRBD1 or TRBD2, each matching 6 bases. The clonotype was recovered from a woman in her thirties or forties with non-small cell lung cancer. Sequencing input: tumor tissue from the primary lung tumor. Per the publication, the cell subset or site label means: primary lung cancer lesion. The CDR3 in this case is CAQVRGTTNYNEQFF. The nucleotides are TGTGCCCAGGTCCGCGGGACAACGAATTACAATGAGCAGTTCTTC. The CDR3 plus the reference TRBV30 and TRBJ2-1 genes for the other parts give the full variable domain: SQTIHQWPATLVQPVGSPLSLECTVEGTSNPNLYWYRQAAGRGLQLLFYSVGIGQISSEVPQNLSASRPQDRQFILSSKKLLLSDSGFYLCAQVRGTTNYNEQFFGPGTRLTVL.